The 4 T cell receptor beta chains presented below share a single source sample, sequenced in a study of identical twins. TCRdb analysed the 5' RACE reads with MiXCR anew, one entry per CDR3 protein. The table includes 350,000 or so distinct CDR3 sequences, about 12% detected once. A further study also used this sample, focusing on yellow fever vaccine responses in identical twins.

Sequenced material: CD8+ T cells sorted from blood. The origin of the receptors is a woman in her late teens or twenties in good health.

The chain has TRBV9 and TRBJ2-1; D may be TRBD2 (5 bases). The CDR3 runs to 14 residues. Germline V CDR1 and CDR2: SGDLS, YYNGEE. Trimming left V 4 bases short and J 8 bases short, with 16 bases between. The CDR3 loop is CASSPGSISHEQFF. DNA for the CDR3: TGTGCCAGCAGCCCGGGGTCTATTTCCCATGAGCAGTTCTTC.

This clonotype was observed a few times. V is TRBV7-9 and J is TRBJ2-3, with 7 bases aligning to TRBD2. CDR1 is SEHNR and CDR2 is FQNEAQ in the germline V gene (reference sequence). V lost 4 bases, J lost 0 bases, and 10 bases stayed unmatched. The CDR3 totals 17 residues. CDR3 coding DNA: TGTGCCAGCAGCTCCCCTTTCCTAGCGGACAGCACAGATACGCAGTATTTT. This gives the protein CASSSPFLADSTDTQYF.

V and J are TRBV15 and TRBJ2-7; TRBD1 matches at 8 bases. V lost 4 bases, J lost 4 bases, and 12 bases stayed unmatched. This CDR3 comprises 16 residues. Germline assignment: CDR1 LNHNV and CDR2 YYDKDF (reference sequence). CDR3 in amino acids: CATSNLGQGWSYEQYV. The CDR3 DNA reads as TGTGCCACCAGCAACCTCGGACAGGGTTGGAGTTACGAGCAGTACGTC.

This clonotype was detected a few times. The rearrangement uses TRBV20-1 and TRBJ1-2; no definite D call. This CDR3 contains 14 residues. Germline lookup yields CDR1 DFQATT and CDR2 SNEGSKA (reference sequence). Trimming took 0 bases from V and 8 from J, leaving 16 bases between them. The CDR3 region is CSAREVITGRGYTF. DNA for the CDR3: TGCAGTGCTAGAGAGGTTATTACCGGGAGGGGCTACACCTTC.